These T cell receptor beta chains were read from a single sample in a study of shared clonotypes between healthy human individuals. Generated by immunoSEQ multiplex PCR, the TCRdb table keeps only in-frame clones and is missing some. The table shows approximately 1.5 million clones, with 98% occurring only once. The material sequenced was naive CD4+ T cells sorted from blood. These receptors were collected from a man aged 25-45 years in good health. Both conserved end residues are part of each CDR3. Each record gives: J gene, CDR3 length, clone size, V gene, D gene, CDR3 protein, CDR3 DNA. D genes are given only for firm matches. Only some rows state a clone size, as once, few, many or a class for expanded clones.

j_gene: TRBJ2-2; len: 15; abundance: .; v_gene: TRBV7-9; d_gene: TRBD2; CDR3aa: CASSPVAGPAGELFF; CDR3nt: TGTGCCAGCAGCCCTGTAGCGGGACCCGCCGGGGAGCTGTTTTTT
j_gene: TRBJ2-7; len: 13; abundance: .; v_gene: TRBV27; d_gene: TRBD2; CDR3aa: CASSFLAGAEQYF; CDR3nt: TGTGCCAGCAGTTTTTTAGCGGGAGCAGAGCAGTACTTC
j_gene: TRBJ2-3; len: 16; abundance: .; v_gene: TRBV4-1; d_gene: .; CDR3aa: CASSQDLGSGTDTQYF; CDR3nt: TGCGCCAGCAGCCAAGATCTAGGTAGTGGGACAGATACGCAGTATTTT
j_gene: TRBJ2-5; len: 14; abundance: .; v_gene: TRBV5-1; d_gene: .; CDR3aa: CASSRDRFQETQYF; CDR3nt: TGCGCCAGCAGCCGAGACAGGTTCCAAGAGACCCAGTACTTC
j_gene: TRBJ2-1; len: 11; abundance: .; v_gene: TRBV7-6; d_gene: .; CDR3aa: CASRDRHEQFF; CDR3nt: TGTGCCAGCAGGGACCGCCATGAGCAGTTCTTC
j_gene: TRBJ2-1; len: 11; abundance: .; v_gene: TRBV7-2; d_gene: .; CDR3aa: CASSSGYEQFF; CDR3nt: TGTGCCAGCAGCTCTGGATATGAGCAGTTCTTC
j_gene: TRBJ2-3; len: 16; abundance: .; v_gene: TRBV5-1; d_gene: TRBD2; CDR3aa: CASSYQRTRTADTQYF; CDR3nt: TGCGCCAGCAGCTACCAAAGGACTAGAACGGCAGATACGCAGTATTTT
j_gene: TRBJ2-3; len: 17; abundance: once; v_gene: TRBV9; d_gene: TRBD2; CDR3aa: CASSLGLTSGGSYTQYF; CDR3nt: TGTGCCAGCAGCTTGGGACTGACTAGCGGTGGTTCGTATACGCAGTATTTT
j_gene: TRBJ2-7; len: 18; abundance: .; v_gene: TRBV7-6; d_gene: TRBD2; CDR3aa: CASSLAPPGLGATYEQYF; CDR3nt: TGTGCCAGCAGCTTAGCCCCACCGGGACTAGGGGCTACCTACGAGCAGTACTTC
j_gene: TRBJ2-7; len: 16; abundance: .; v_gene: TRBV6-1; d_gene: TRBD2; CDR3aa: CASSERVAGIIHTYVF; CDR3nt: TGTGCCAGCAGTGAAAGGGTAGCGGGCATTATCCATACCTACGTCTTC
j_gene: TRBJ2-3; len: 11; abundance: once; v_gene: TRBV7-9; d_gene: .; CDR3aa: CASSLSDTQYF; CDR3nt: TGTGCCAGCAGCTTATCCGATACGCAGTATTTT
j_gene: TRBJ2-7; len: 14; abundance: .; v_gene: TRBV6-5; d_gene: TRBD1; CDR3aa: CASSYSGGRGRQYF; CDR3nt: TGTGCCAGCAGTTACTCAGGGGGCCGGGGCAGGCAGTACTTC
j_gene: TRBJ1-2; len: 19; abundance: .; v_gene: TRBV18; d_gene: .; CDR3aa: CASSLSQRGLGEGISGYTF; CDR3nt: TGTGCCAGCTCACTAAGTCAACGAGGACTGGGAGAGGGAATCTCTGGCTACACCTTC
j_gene: TRBJ1-3; len: 15; abundance: .; v_gene: TRBV9; d_gene: .; CDR3aa: CASSVDSYSGNTIYF; CDR3nt: TGTGCCAGCAGCGTAGATAGCTACTCTGGAAACACCATATATTTT
j_gene: TRBJ2-5; len: 14; abundance: .; v_gene: TRBV5-4; d_gene: TRBD2; CDR3aa: CASSSGLGQETQYF; CDR3nt: TGTGCCAGCAGCTCGGGACTAGGCCAAGAGACCCAGTACTTC
j_gene: TRBJ2-1; len: 18; abundance: .; v_gene: TRBV28; d_gene: TRBD1; CDR3aa: CASRPPGGTGGTYNEQFF; CDR3nt: TGTGCCAGCAGACCCCCCGGCGGGACAGGGGGTACCTACAATGAGCAGTTCTTC
j_gene: TRBJ2-7; len: 15; abundance: .; v_gene: TRBV5-5; d_gene: .; CDR3aa: CASSLLAAGFHEQYF; CDR3nt: TGTGCCAGCAGCTTACTTGCTGCCGGGTTCCACGAGCAGTACTTC
j_gene: TRBJ2-5; len: 15; abundance: .; v_gene: TRBV18; d_gene: TRBD2; CDR3aa: CASSPPSGRRETQYF; CDR3nt: TGTGCCAGCTCACCACCGAGCGGGAGAAGAGAGACCCAGTACTTC
j_gene: TRBJ1-2; len: 12; abundance: .; v_gene: TRBV6-1; d_gene: .; CDR3aa: CASGWTAYGYTF; CDR3nt: TGTGCCAGCGGATGGACGGCCTATGGCTACACCTTC
j_gene: TRBJ2-4; len: 15; abundance: .; v_gene: TRBV5-6; d_gene: .; CDR3aa: CASRGGPAPKNIQYF; CDR3nt: TGTGCCAGCAGGGGGGGGCCAGCCCCCAAAAACATTCAGTACTTC
j_gene: TRBJ2-1; len: 19; abundance: .; v_gene: TRBV5-1; d_gene: .; CDR3aa: CASSPTGLSAANSYNEQFF; CDR3nt: TGCGCCAGCAGTCCCACCGGATTGTCAGCGGCTAACTCCTACAATGAGCAGTTCTTC